These T cell receptor beta chains were read from a single sample in a study of blood T cell repertoires in COVID-19. Using immunoSEQ multiplex PCR, the repertoire was profiled, and TCRdb retains in-frame clones only, with some absent. Of approximately 93,000 clones detected, roughly 90% appear once; the ten largest clones hold 25% to 30%. The sequencing sample was made of peripheral blood. The receptors shown here come from a middle-aged man with active or convalescent COVID-19. The CDR3 runs from the conserved cysteine through the conserved F or W. A D gene is named only where the DNA matches it firmly. Where a row states a size, it is once, few, many or the class of an expanded clone; other rows omit it.

>NA|NA|TRBV19|TRBJ2-7
CASTSGGSYEQYF
TGTGCCAGTACTTCAGGCGGGTCTTACGAGCAGTACTTC
>NA|NA|TRBV4-1|TRBJ1-5
CASSQVRGSPNQPQHF
TGCGCCAGCAGCCAAGTGCGGGGGAGCCCCAATCAGCCCCAGCATTTT
>once|NA|TRBV18|TRBJ2-7
CASSQGDPYEQYF
TGTGCCAGCTCACAGGGGGATCCCTACGAGCAGTACTTC
>NA|NA|TRBV5-4|TRBJ1-1
CASSLATEAFF
TGTGCCAGCAGCTTGGCGACTGAAGCTTTCTTT
>NA|NA|TRBV7-2|TRBJ1-4
CASSLEGPATNEKLFF
TGTGCCAGCAGCTTAGAGGGGCCAGCAACTAATGAAAAACTGTTTTTT
>NA|TRBD1|TRBV9|TRBJ2-7
CASSVGTGGFYEQYF
TGTGCCAGCAGCGTGGGGACAGGGGGGTTCTACGAGCAGTACTTC
>NA|TRBD2|TRBV5-6|TRBJ2-3
CASSLASGGLSTDTQYF
TGTGCCAGCAGCTTGGCTAGCGGGGGGCTTAGCACAGATACGCAGTATTTT
>NA|NA|TRBV5-1|TRBJ2-6
CASSPSDSGANVLTF
TGCGCCAGCAGCCCTAGCGATTCGGGGGCCAACGTCCTGACTTTC
>once|NA|TRBV2|TRBJ2-1
CASALREDPYNEQFF
TGTGCCAGTGCCCTCCGGGAAGATCCCTACAATGAGCAGTTCTTC
>NA|NA|TRBV10-3|TRBJ2-7
CAISESRNGLPYF
TGTGCCATCAGTGAGTCCCGCAACGGACTTCCGTACTTC
>NA|NA|TRBV5-1|TRBJ2-5
CASSRESETQYF
TGCGCCAGCAGTCGAGAGTCAGAGACCCAGTACTTC
>once|TRBD1|TRBV7-2|TRBJ2-5
CASSMAQGVWETQYF
TGTGCCAGCAGCATGGCTCAGGGGGTGTGGGAGACCCAGTACTTC
>NA|TRBD2|TRBV30|TRBJ2-1
CAWSPLAGYNEQFF
TGTGCCTGGAGTCCACTAGCGGGATACAATGAGCAGTTCTTC
>NA|TRBD2|TRBV9|TRBJ2-3
CASSVGGGSTDTQYF
TGTGCCAGCAGCGTAGGCGGGGGTTCCACAGATACGCAGTATTTT
>NA|NA|TRBV4-2|TRBJ2-7
CASSQIGRIDEQYF
TGTGCCAGCAGCCAAATCGGTCGAATAGACGAGCAGTACTTC
>NA|TRBD1|TRBV3-1/TRBV3-2|TRBJ2-6
CASSQTPGQGGSGANVLTF
TGTGCCAGCAGCCAAACACCGGGACAGGGGGGCTCTGGGGCCAACGTCCTGACTTTC
>NA|NA|TRBV5-1|TRBJ1-1
CASSLVGESTEAFF
TGCGCCAGCAGCTTGGTCGGGGAGAGCACTGAAGCTTTCTTT
>NA|NA|TRBV5-5|TRBJ2-2
CASSFSSGNTGELFF
TGTGCCAGCAGCTTTTCGAGCGGAAACACCGGGGAGCTGTTTTTT
>NA|TRBD1|TRBV6-5|TRBJ1-1
CASSYKTGETEAFF
TGTGCCAGCAGTTACAAGACAGGGGAGACTGAAGCTTTCTTT
>few|NA|TRBV3-1/TRBV3-2|TRBJ2-6
CASSQDQGLQGRGANVLTF
TGTGCCAGCAGCCAAGATCAGGGGCTACAGGGCAGAGGGGCCAACGTCCTGACTTTC
>NA|TRBD1|TRBV6-1|TRBJ1-2
CASSEAGQGGFGYTF
TGTGCCAGCAGTGAAGCCGGGCAGGGGGGTTTTGGCTACACCTTC
>NA|TRBD1|TRBV6-2/TRBV6-3|TRBJ2-7
CASRYRGRSYEQYF
TGTGCCAGCAGGTACAGGGGTAGGTCCTACGAGCAGTACTTC
>NA|NA|TRBV27|TRBJ1-4
CASSFLGNSNEKLFF
TGTGCCAGCAGTTTTTTGGGCAACAGTAATGAAAAACTGTTTTTT
>NA|TRBD1|TRBV9|TRBJ2-5
CASSRTGRETQYF
TGTGCCAGCAGTAGGACAGGGCGGGAGACCCAGTACTTC
>NA|TRBD1|TRBV7-8|TRBJ1-1
CASRGQGALGSEAFF
TGTGCCAGCAGGGGACAGGGGGCGTTGGGCTCTGAAGCTTTCTTT
>NA|NA|TRBV6-2/TRBV6-3|TRBJ2-5
CASSYDGGANQETQYF
TGTGCCAGCAGTTACGATGGGGGGGCCAACCAAGAGACCCAGTACTTC
>NA|NA|TRBV29-1|TRBJ1-1
CSVEKGYTEAFF
TGCAGCGTTGAAAAGGGGTACACTGAAGCTTTCTTT
>NA|NA|TRBV27|TRBJ1-5
CASSLGTQQPQHF
TGTGCCAGCAGTTTAGGGACACAACAGCCCCAGCATTTT
>NA|NA|TRBV7-9|TRBJ2-3
CASSLDGVATQYF
TGTGCCAGCAGCCTAGACGGGGTTGCTACGCAGTATTTT
>NA|NA|TRBV30|TRBJ1-6
CAWSRGARAYNSPLHF
TGTGCCTGGAGCCGAGGTGCGAGGGCCTATAATTCACCCCTCCACTTT
>NA|NA|TRBV5-1|TRBJ2-5
CASSLALGVETQYF
TGCGCCAGCAGCTTGGCTCTGGGAGTCGAGACCCAGTACTTC
>NA|NA|TRBV19|TRBJ2-1
CASSLSGEQFF
TGTGCCAGTAGTCTATCCGGGGAGCAGTTCTTC
>NA|TRBD2|TRBV9|TRBJ2-1
CASNPGLAGGNWYNEQFF
TGTGCCAGCAACCCGGGACTAGCGGGAGGGAACTGGTACAATGAGCAGTTCTTC
>NA|TRBD2|TRBV10-1|TRBJ2-3
CASSDQLAANTDTQYF
TGCGCCAGCAGTGACCAGCTAGCGGCTAACACAGATACGCAGTATTTT
>NA|TRBD1|TRBV9|TRBJ1-6
CASSETGTENSPLHF
TGTGCCAGCAGCGAAACCGGGACAGAGAATTCACCCCTCCACTTT
>NA|NA|TRBV7-2|TRBJ1-1
CASSLGQYTEAFF
TGTGCCAGCAGCTTAGGGCAGTACACTGAAGCTTTCTTT
>NA|NA|TRBV2|TRBJ2-5
CASSTDRSQETQYF
TGTGCCAGCAGTACGGACAGAAGTCAAGAGACCCAGTACTTC
>NA|TRBD2|TRBV6-1|TRBJ2-3
CASSEAHILAGGDTQYF
TGTGCCAGCAGTGAAGCGCATATATTAGCGGGAGGAGATACGCAGTATTTT
>once|NA|TRBV5-6|TRBJ2-1
CASSLETGTNEQFF
TGTGCCAGCAGCTTGGAAACAGGGACCAATGAGCAGTTCTTC
>NA|NA|TRBV27|TRBJ1-2
CASSQDIFNYGYTF
TGTGCCAGCAGTCAGGACATTTTTAACTATGGCTACACCTTC
>NA|TRBD2|TRBV5-4|TRBJ2-1
CASSLPPGLGIYNEQFF
TGTGCCAGCAGTCTACCCCCGGGACTAGGGATTTACAATGAGCAGTTCTTC
>NA|NA|TRBV14|TRBJ1-6
CASSQQGFGSPLHF
TGTGCCAGCAGCCAACAGGGATTTGGTTCACCCCTCCACTTT
>NA|NA|TRBV3-1/TRBV3-2|TRBJ1-6
CASSQGWGDTPLHF
TGTGCCAGCAGCCAAGGGTGGGGAGACACACCCCTCCACTTT
>NA|NA|TRBV3-1/TRBV3-2|TRBJ2-3
CASSQTSVTDTQYF
TGTGCCAGCAGCCAAACTTCGGTCACAGATACGCAGTATTTT